Below are 22 T cell receptor beta chains sequenced from a single sample in a study of CD8 T cells in ankylosing spondylitis. MiXCR, applied by TCRdb to the 5' RACE reads, yields one record per CDR3 protein. Of almost 250,000 distinct CDR3 sequences listed, 30% to 35% are singletons. The sequenced material came from blood, either unsorted or a sorted T cell fraction (not recorded which). These receptors came from a male donor with ankylosing spondylitis or in good health (not recorded which).

The chain uses TRBV6-2 or TRBV6-3 and TRBJ1-1; 7 bases fit TRBD1. The length of the CDR3 is 21 residues. J was trimmed by 0 bases and V by 2 bases; bases with no gene match: 21. Germline assignment: CDR1 MNHEY and CDR2 SVGEGT. The DNA for the CDR3 is TGTGCCAGCAGTTACCCACTCAGCCTCGACAGGGACGTTCGAATGAACACTGAAGCTTTCTTT. This gives the protein CASSYPLSLDRDVRMNTEAFF.

The chain carries TRBV20-1 and TRBJ2-1; 10 positions match TRBD2. Germline CDR1 is DFQATT and CDR2 is SNEGSKA (reference sequence). With 3 bases clipped from V and 4 bases from J, the junction kept 12 bases outside the gene matches. CDR3 size: 17 residues. CDR3 sequence (DNA): TGCAGTGCTAGGTCGCTAGCGGGGGCAAGCCCATACAATGAGCAGTTCTTC. It encodes CSARSLAGASPYNEQFF.

The rearrangement uses TRBV6-5 and TRBJ2-5; unclear D gene. The germline V and J ends were trimmed by 6 bases and 5 bases, with 10 bases remaining between them. Looked up from germline, CDR1 is MNHEY and CDR2 is SVGAGI. This CDR3 region has 12 residues. This CDR3 reads CASSKGRETQYF. CDR3 bases: TGTGCCAGCAGCAAAGGACGGGAGACCCAGTACTTC.

As concerns this clonotype: At one end, the junction sequence differs from germline, possibly due to a read error. J is TRBJ2-1 and V is TRBV7-7; 8 positions match TRBD2. Germline V lookup: CDR1 SSHAT, CDR2 FNYEAQ (reference sequence). The CDR3 length is 16 residues. The CDR3 protein is CASSLEAGVSYNEQFF. In nucleotides, the CDR3 is TGTGCTAGCAGCTTAGAAGCGGGGGTTTCCTACAATGAGCAGTTCTTC.

This clonotype was detected a few times. The J gene is TRBJ1-2, the V gene TRBV12-3 or TRBV12-4; 9 positions match TRBD1. The ends lost 6 bases at V and 4 bases at J; junction bases unmatched: 9. CDR3 length: 15 amino acids. Here the CDR3 DNA reads TGTGCCAGCAGCGCACAGGGGGCCTACAGCTATGGCTACACCTTC. This translates into CASSAQGAYSYGYTF.

A few counts support this clonotype. The chain uses TRBV2 and TRBJ2-7, with TRBD1 as a possible D gene (6 bases). Germline CDR1 is SNHLY and CDR2 is FYNNEI. This CDR3 comprises 15 residues. V was pared by 3 bases and J by 0 bases, with 12 bases between. In DNA, the CDR3 is TGTGCCAGCAGTGACAATCGGGACACCTCCTACGAGCAGTACTTC. Its translation: CASSDNRDTSYEQYF.

The chain has TRBV12-3 or TRBV12-4 and TRBJ1-5; 7 nucleotides align to TRBD1. V gave up 5 bases and J gave up 0 bases; unmatched junction bases: 7. The CDR3 has 16 residues. CDR3 region: CASSRTGFNSNQPQHF. The DNA for the CDR3 is TGTGCCAGCAGTAGGACAGGTTTTAATAGCAATCAGCCCCAGCATTTT.

The rearrangement uses TRBV20-1 and TRBJ2-3; no clear D. The germline CDR1 and CDR2 sequences are DFQATT and SNEGSKA (reference sequence). Trimming took off 1 base at V and 1 base at J, with 12 bases between the two ends. The CDR3 contains 15 residues. In DNA, the CDR3 is TGCAGTGCTAGAGGCCGAACCCGTGGCACAGATACGCAGTATTTT. It yields the protein CSARGRTRGTDTQYF.

This clonotype was seen a handful of times. This chain joins TRBV29-1 and TRBJ2-5; TRBD2 matches 7 bases. Germline CDR1 and CDR2: SQVTM and ANQGSEA. V lost 3 bases to trimming and J lost 0 bases; unmatched junction nucleotides: 7. The CDR3 runs to 15 residues. CDR3 bases: TGCAGCGTTGAGTTGGGGCGGGAGTACCAAGAGACCCAGTACTTC. Its protein product is CSVELGREYQETQYF.

The chain couples TRBV24-1 to TRBJ2-5, with D possibly being TRBD2 (6 bases). This CDR3 has 14 residues. CDR1 is KGHDR, CDR2 SFDVKD, per germline. The V end lost 3 bases, the J end lost 7 bases, and 14 bases lay between the germline ends. The CDR3 sequence is CATSDMEPEGTQYF. The CDR3 bases are TGTGCCACCAGTGATATGGAGCCGGAGGGGACCCAGTACTTC.

The chain combines TRBV11-2 with TRBJ1-4; TRBD1 matches at 7 bases. With V trimmed by 4 bases and J by 3 bases, 11 bases remained unmatched. Germline V gives CDR1 SGHAT, CDR2 FQNNGV. The CDR3 extends over 17 amino acids. CDR3 sequence: CASSSQVDRVSNEKLFF. CDR3 coding DNA: TGTGCCAGCAGCTCCCAAGTAGACAGGGTGTCTAATGAAAAACTGTTTTTT.

The chain carries TRBV7-6 and TRBJ1-1; no definite D call. The V and J ends lost 8 bases and 5 bases respectively, with 9 bases between them. CDR1 is SGHVS, CDR2 FNYEAQ, per germline. This CDR3 region has 11 residues. The CDR3 protein is CASGSGTEAFF. In DNA, the CDR3 is TGTGCCAGCGGAAGCGGGACTGAAGCTTTCTTT.

This clonotype has a handful of counts. The chain recombines TRBV24-1 with TRBJ2-3, with 13 bases that match TRBD2. J lost 3 bases, V lost 7 bases, and 3 bases had no gene match. This CDR3 has 15 residues. Germline V gives CDR1 KGHDR, CDR2 SFDVKD. The CDR3 reads CATSGLAGATDTQYF. CDR3 nucleotides: TGTGCCACCAGCGGACTAGCGGGGGCTACAGATACGCAGTATTTT.

This clonotype came up a few times. The chain joins TRBV29-1 to TRBJ2-5, with D tentatively TRBD1 (5 bases). The length of the CDR3 is 16 residues. V lost 4 bases and J 7 bases, leaving 25 bases between the germline ends. CDR1 SQVTM and CDR2 ANQGSEA come from the germline V gene. Written as DNA, the CDR3 is TGCAGCGTTGTTGGGTGGCAGGGCACCACCGGCGGGACCCAGTACTTC. Translated, it gives CSVVGWQGTTGGTQYF.

This clonotype was observed a handful of times. The rearrangement uses TRBV6-1 and TRBJ2-7; D unresolved. Trimming cost V 5 bases and J 2 bases, with 19 bases left between them. The V gene's germline CDR1 is MNHNS and CDR2 SASEGT. This CDR3 spans 16 amino acids. The CDR3 coding sequence is TGTGCCAGCAGTCGAACCGCGTTAGGGCAGACCTACGAGCAGTACTTC. Translation: CASSRTALGQTYEQYF.

The rearrangement links TRBV10-3 to TRBJ2-1, with TRBD1 as a possible D gene (5 bases). V lost 2 bases and J lost 8, with 10 bases in between. This CDR3 comprises 13 residues. Germline V gene data show CDR1 as ENHRY and CDR2 as SYGVKD. In DNA form, the CDR3 reads TGTGCCATCAGTGAGGAAGGGGTTGATGAGCAGTTCTTC. Its protein is CAISEEGVDEQFF.

The chain couples TRBV4-1 to TRBJ1-2, with 8 bases matching TRBD1. Looked up from germline, CDR1 is MGHRA and CDR2 is YSYEKL. The V gene end was trimmed by 4 bases and the J gene end by 7 bases; junction bases not matched to a gene: 8. CDR3 length equals 14 residues. The CDR3 nucleotides read TGCGCCAGCAGCCTGGGGCAGGACAGGGTTGGCTACACCTTC. This sequence encodes CASSLGQDRVGYTF.

This chain links TRBV25-1 with TRBJ1-2; 7 bases are a match to TRBD1. CDR1 MGHDK and CDR2 SYGVNS come from the germline V gene. With V trimmed by 7 bases and J by 2 bases, 10 bases remained unmatched. The CDR3 spans 15 residues. The CDR3 protein is CASTETRQGNYGYTF. The CDR3 nucleotides read TGTGCCAGCACCGAAACTCGACAGGGCAACTATGGCTACACCTTC.

The V and J genes are TRBV20-1 and TRBJ2-7; TRBD1 agrees at 7 bases. The CDR3 is 14 amino acids. J lost 3 bases, V lost 0 bases, and 5 bases had no gene match. Germline V gives CDR1 DFQATT, CDR2 SNEGSKA (reference sequence). In DNA form, the CDR3 reads TGCAGTGCTAGAGACCCACAGGGGAGCTACGAGCAGTACTTC. As protein: CSARDPQGSYEQYF.

The chain links TRBV6-1 to TRBJ1-2, with TRBD1 matching over 7 bases. The CDR3 contains 14 residues. With 5 bases clipped from V and 8 bases from J, the junction kept 11 bases outside the gene matches. The germline CDR1 and CDR2 sequences are MNHNS and SASEGT. The DNA for the CDR3 is TGTGCCAGCAGTCTCGCAGGGGGATTAGGGGGCTACACCTTC. It codes for CASSLAGGLGGYTF.

V is TRBV7-6 and J is TRBJ2-7, with D maybe TRBD1 (5 bases). V lost 1 base, J lost 4 bases, and 14 bases lay in between. This CDR3 has 15 residues. The germline gives CDR1 SGHVS, CDR2 FNYEAQ. DNA of the CDR3: TGTGCCAGCAGCTTAGAATTCCGACAGAATTACGAGCAGTACTTC. Encoded protein: CASSLEFRQNYEQYF.

The rearrangement links TRBV29-1 to TRBJ2-3; D gene uncertain. This CDR3 comprises 12 residues. In germline, CDR1 is SQVTM, CDR2 ANQGSEA. The V and J ends lost 3 bases and 4 bases respectively, with 8 bases between them. The CDR3 DNA sequence: TGCAGCGTTGAGGTAGCACCAGATACGCAGTATTTT. As protein: CSVEVAPDTQYF.